Following are 5 T cell receptor beta chains from one sample sequenced in a study of cytomegalovirus exposure and HLA in healthy donors. Both 60 Vbeta primers and 13 Jbeta primers went into the PCR. Repertoires were generated with immunoSEQ multiplex PCR, while TCRdb's copy carries only in-frame clones and drops some. The sample records fewer than 130,000 clones, over 60% being singletons. The source material was PBMCs. All receptors come from a female donor in good health and CMV-seropositive.

Only one count was recorded for this clone. The genes are TRBV10-3 and TRBJ2-7, with 7 positions matching TRBD1. The CDR3 contains 12 residues. Germline CDR1 reads ENHRY; CDR2 reads SYGVKD. V was clipped by 7 bases and J by 3 bases; unmatched bases: 3. The CDR3 DNA sequence: TGTGCCATCAAAGGGACAGACTACGAGCAGTACTTC. This translates into CAIKGTDYEQYF.

The rearrangement joins TRBV11-2 to TRBJ2-7; 9 bases map to TRBD1. With 5 bases clipped from V and 6 bases from J, the junction kept 5 bases outside the gene matches. The CDR3 loop spans 13 amino acids. Germline V lookup: CDR1 SGHAT, CDR2 FQNNGV. The CDR3: CASSGETGGEQYF. As DNA, the CDR3 is TGTGCCAGCAGCGGGGAGACAGGGGGCGAGCAGTACTTC.

This chain joins TRBV25-1 and TRBJ1-5; D may be TRBD1 (6 bases). The germline CDR1 and CDR2 sequences are MGHDK and SYGVNS. The CDR3 is 14 residues long. V lost 4 bases to trimming and J lost 5 bases, with 12 bases between them. The CDR3 bases are TGTGCCAGCAGTGTAACAGGGACCGATCAGCCCCAGCATTTT. Residues: CASSVTGTDQPQHF.

This clone occurred a few times. V is TRBV5-8 and J is TRBJ1-5; 7 nucleotides align to TRBD1. Germline loops: CDR1 SGHTS, CDR2 YDEGEE. The CDR3 is 17 residues long. J was trimmed by 6 bases and V by 0 bases; bases with no gene match: 12. CDR3 protein: CASSLDYDRVSAQPQHF. In DNA, the CDR3 is TGTGCCAGCAGCTTGGACTACGACAGGGTTTCAGCTCAGCCCCAGCATTTT.

V is TRBV11-2 and J is TRBJ2-1, with D possibly TRBD2 on 5 matching bases. The CDR3 covers 13 residues. CDR1 is SGHAT, CDR2 FQNNGV, per germline. Trimming took off 4 bases at V and 14 bases at J, with 18 bases between the two ends. The chain's CDR3 is CASSSEVRAGKFF. Here the CDR3 DNA reads TGTGCCAGCAGCTCGGAGGTACGGGCCGGTAAGTTCTTC.